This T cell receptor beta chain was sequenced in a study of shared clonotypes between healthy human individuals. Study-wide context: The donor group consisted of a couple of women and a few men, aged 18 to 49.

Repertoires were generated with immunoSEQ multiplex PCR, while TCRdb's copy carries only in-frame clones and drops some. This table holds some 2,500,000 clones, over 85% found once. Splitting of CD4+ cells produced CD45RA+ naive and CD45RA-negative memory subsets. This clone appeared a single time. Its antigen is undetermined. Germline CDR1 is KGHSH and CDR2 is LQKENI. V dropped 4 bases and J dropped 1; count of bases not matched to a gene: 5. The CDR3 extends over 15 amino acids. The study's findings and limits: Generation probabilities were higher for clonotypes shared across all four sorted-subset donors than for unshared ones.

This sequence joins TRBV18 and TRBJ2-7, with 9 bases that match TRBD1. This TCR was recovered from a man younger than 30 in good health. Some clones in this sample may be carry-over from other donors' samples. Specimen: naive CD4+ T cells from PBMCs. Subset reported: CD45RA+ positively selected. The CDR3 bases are TGTGCCAGCTCACTAACAGGGGGCACGTCCTACGAGCAGTACTTC. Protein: CASSLTGGTSYEQYF.